This T cell receptor beta chain was profiled in a study of OX40 agonist ivuxolimab in advanced cancers. Study-level background: Each dose-escalation patient presented with hepatocellular carcinoma, melanoma, renal cell or head and neck cancer. General observations from the study: Clonal expansion in partial responders at 0.1-3.0 mg/kg ranked among the lowest.

Produced via immunoSEQ multiplex PCR; TCRdb's table is partial and in-frame only. The sample has some 60,000 clones; 80% to 90% are singletons. This CDR3 has 16 residues. V lost 5 bases and J lost 4; bases outside the gene matches: 11. Germline-derived CDR1 and CDR2 are LNHDA and SQIVND (reference sequence). In the case of this clone: Its matching antigen is unknown.

Sample: CD4+ or CD8+ T cells sorted from blood, taken in a trial of the OX40 agonist ivuxolimab. The rearrangement joins TRBV19 to TRBJ2-7; 10 nucleotides match TRBD1. The sequence was obtained from an adult with an advanced solid tumor such as melanoma, head and neck, liver or kidney cancer. The DNA for the CDR3 is TGTGCCAGTAGTTCCTCATCCGACAGGGGGCGATACGAGCAGTACTTC. Encoded protein: CASSSSSDRGRYEQYF.